The TCR beta chain under discussion was sequenced for a study of cytomegalovirus exposure and HLA in healthy donors. Study results and caveats: A later analysis associated about 18,000 TCR beta sequences with HLA alleles at a 0.05 false discovery rate. Reportedly, HLA-A and HLA-B alleles of most subjects were accurately predicted from TCR beta.

Germline V lookup: CDR1 LGHNA, CDR2 YNFKEQ. The length of the CDR3 is 13 residues. V lost 1 base and J lost 12; bases outside the gene matches: 5. PCR employed 60 Vbeta and 13 Jbeta primers. Repertoires were generated with immunoSEQ multiplex PCR, while TCRdb's copy carries only in-frame clones and drops some. The sample includes fewer than 250,000 clones, approximately 75% seen only once; the top ten take approximately 4.6%. Note on this clone: Its antigen is undetermined.

This TCR came from a young man in good health and CMV-seropositive. The chain couples TRBV4-2 to TRBJ2-1, with TRBD2 matching over 8 bases. Sequenced sample: PBMCs. The CDR3 region has the DNA TGTGCCAGCAGCCAAGGGGGGACTAGAGGGCAGTTCTTC. It codes for CASSQGGTRGQFF.